This T cell receptor (beta chain) was retrieved from a study of CD8+CD57+ T cells in acquired aplastic anemia. Background on the study: Average DNA yield from sorted CD4+ and CD8+ cells was roughly 3.1 ug. Regarding the study as a whole: Overlap between patients and controls comprised about 30 CD8+ CDR3 sequences.

CDR1 is KGHDR and CDR2 is SFDVKD in the germline V gene. The CDR3 length is 14 residues. V lost 1 base to trimming and J lost 0 bases, with 4 bases between them. Patients included in sequencing had previously demonstrated CD8+CD57+ cell expansion by flow cytometry. In regard to this clonotype: As yet, its antigen is unknown.

Genomic DNA, serving as template, underwent TCR beta VDJ and CDR3 profiling. From the reads, TCRdb called clonotypes with MiXCR, one entry per CDR3 protein. This sample has about 180,000 distinct CDR3 sequences, with less than 65% found just once. This receptor was obtained from a human donor with aplastic anemia. The source material was sorted CD4+, CD8+, or CD8+CD57+ T cells (not recorded which) from PBMCs. The chain couples TRBV24-1 to TRBJ2-3, with unresolved D. CDR3 sequence reads: CATSDLTSTDTQYF. For the CDR3, the DNA is TGTGCCACCAGTGATTTAACCAGCACAGATACGCAGTATTTT.